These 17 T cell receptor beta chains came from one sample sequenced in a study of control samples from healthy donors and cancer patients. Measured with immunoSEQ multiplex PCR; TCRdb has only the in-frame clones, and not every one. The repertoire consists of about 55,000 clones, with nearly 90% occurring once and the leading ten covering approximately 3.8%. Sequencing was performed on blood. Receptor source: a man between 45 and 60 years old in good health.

The CDR3 region has the DNA TGTGCCACCCGCGGGGCGGCTAACAATGAGCAGTTCTTC. Translating it yields CATRGAANNEQFF. The rearrangement uses TRBV24-1 and TRBJ2-1, with D possibly TRBD2 on 6 matching bases. CDR1 is KGHDR and CDR2 is SFDVKD in the germline V gene. V was pared by 9 bases and J by 5 bases, with 13 bases between. The CDR3 spans 13 residues.

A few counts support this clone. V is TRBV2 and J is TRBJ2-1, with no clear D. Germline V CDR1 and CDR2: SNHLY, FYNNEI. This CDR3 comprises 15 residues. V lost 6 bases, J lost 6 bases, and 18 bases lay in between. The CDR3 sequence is CASSPPDKLPNEQFF. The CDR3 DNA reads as TGTGCCAGCAGCCCGCCGGATAAACTCCCCAATGAGCAGTTCTTC.

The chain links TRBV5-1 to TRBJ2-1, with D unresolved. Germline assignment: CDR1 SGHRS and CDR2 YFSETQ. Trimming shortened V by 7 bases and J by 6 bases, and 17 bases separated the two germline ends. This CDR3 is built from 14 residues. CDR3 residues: CASASRASGNEQFF. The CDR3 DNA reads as TGCGCCAGCGCCTCTCGAGCTTCTGGCAATGAGCAGTTCTTC.

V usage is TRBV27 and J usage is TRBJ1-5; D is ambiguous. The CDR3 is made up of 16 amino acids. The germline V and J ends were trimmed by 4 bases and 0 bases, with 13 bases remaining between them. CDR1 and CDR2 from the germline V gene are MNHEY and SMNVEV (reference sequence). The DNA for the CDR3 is TGTGCCAGCAGTTCAAGCCCTCTCATTAGCAATCAGCCCCAGCATTTT. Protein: CASSSSPLISNQPQHF.

The CDR3 loop reads CASSLRFRGDEQFF. The CDR3 DNA reads as TGTGCCAGCAGCTTAAGGTTCCGAGGGGATGAGCAGTTCTTC. This chain links TRBV7-9 with TRBJ2-1; D possibly uses TRBD1 or TRBD2 (5 bases each). This CDR3 contains 14 residues. Germline-derived CDR1 and CDR2 are SEHNR and FQNEAQ (reference sequence). V lost 2 bases and J lost 8, with 13 bases in between.

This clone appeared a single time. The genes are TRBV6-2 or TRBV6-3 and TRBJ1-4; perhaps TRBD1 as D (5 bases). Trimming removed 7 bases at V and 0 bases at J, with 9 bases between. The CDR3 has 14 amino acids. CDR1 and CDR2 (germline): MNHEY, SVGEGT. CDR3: CASNPGTTNEKLFF. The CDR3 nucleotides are TGTGCCAGCAACCCAGGGACAACTAATGAAAAACTGTTTTTT.

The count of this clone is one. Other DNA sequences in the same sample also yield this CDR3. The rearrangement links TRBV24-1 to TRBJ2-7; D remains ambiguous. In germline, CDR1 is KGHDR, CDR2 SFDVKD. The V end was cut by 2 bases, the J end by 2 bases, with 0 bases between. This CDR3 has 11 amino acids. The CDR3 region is CATSDSYEQYF. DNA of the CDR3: TGTGCCACCAGTGATTCCTACGAGCAGTACTTC.

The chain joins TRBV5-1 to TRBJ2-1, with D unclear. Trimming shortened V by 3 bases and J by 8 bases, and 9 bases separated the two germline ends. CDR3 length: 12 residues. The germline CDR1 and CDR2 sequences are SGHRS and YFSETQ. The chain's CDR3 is CASSWNQYEQFF. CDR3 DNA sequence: TGCGCCAGCAGCTGGAACCAGTATGAGCAGTTCTTC.

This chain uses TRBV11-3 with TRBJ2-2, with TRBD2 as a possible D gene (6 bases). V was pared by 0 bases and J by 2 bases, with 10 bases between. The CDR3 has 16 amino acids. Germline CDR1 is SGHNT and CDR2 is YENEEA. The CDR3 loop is CASSLDTGDNTGELFF. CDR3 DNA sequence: TGTGCCAGCAGCTTAGATACGGGGGATAACACCGGGGAGCTGTTTTTT. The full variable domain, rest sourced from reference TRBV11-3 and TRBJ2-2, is EAGVVQSPRYKIIEKKQPVAFWCNPISGHNTLYWYLQNLGQGPELLIRYENEEAVDDSQLPKDRFSAERLKGVDSTLKIQPAELGDSAVYLCASSLDTGDNTGELFFGEGSRLTVL.

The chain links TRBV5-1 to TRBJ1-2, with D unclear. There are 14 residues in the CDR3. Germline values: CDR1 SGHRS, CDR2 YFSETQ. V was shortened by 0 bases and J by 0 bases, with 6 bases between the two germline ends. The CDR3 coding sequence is TGCGCCAGCAGCTTGGCGGCAGCTAACTATGGCTACACCTTC. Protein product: CASSLAAANYGYTF.

The CDR3 DNA is TGTGCCAGTAGTGAGGGACAGCTCAATCAGCCCCAGCATTTT. It is translated as CASSEGQLNQPQHF. The chain joins TRBV19 to TRBJ1-5; TRBD1 aligns across 7 bases. The CDR3 runs to 14 residues. From germline, CDR1 is LNHDA and CDR2 SQIVND (reference sequence). The V segment lost 5 bases and the J segment 3 bases; nucleotides outside the gene matches: 4.

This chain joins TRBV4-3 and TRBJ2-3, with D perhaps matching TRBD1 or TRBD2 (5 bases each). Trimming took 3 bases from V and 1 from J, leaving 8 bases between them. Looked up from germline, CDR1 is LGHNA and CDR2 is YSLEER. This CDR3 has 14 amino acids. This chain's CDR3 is CASSQGVGTDTQYF. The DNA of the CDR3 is TGCGCCAGCAGCCAGGGGGTCGGCACAGATACGCAGTATTTT.

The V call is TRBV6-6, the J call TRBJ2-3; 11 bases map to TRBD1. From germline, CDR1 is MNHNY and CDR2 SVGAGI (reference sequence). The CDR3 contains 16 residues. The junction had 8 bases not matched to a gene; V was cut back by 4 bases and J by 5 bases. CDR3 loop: CASSFPGQGAKDTQYF. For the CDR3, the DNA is TGTGCCAGCAGTTTCCCCGGACAGGGGGCAAAAGATACGCAGTATTTT.

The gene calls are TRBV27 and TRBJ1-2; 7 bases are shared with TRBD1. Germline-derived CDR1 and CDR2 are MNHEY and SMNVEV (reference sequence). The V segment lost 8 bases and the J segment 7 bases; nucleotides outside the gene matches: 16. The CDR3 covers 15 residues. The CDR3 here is CASRDSTTASSGYTF. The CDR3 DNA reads TGTGCCAGCCGGGACAGTACTACAGCTTCGAGTGGCTACACCTTC.

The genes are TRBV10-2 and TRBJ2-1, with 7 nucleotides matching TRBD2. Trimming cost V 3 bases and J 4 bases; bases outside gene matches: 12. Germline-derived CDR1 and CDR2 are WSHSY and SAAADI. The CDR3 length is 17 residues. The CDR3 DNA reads TGCGCCAGCAGTGACCCTAGCGGAACCGGAACTTACAATGAGCAGTTCTTC. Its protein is CASSDPSGTGTYNEQFF.

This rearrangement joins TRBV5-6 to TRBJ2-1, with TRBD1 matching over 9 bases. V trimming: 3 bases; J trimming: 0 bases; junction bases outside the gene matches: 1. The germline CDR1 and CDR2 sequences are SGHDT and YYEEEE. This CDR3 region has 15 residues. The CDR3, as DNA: TGTGCCAGCAGCTGGGGACAGGGCTCCTACAATGAGCAGTTCTTC. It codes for CASSWGQGSYNEQFF.

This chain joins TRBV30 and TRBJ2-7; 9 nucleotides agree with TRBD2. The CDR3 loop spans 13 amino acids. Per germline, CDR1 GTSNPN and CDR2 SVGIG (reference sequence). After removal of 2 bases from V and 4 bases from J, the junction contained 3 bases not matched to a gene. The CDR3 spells CAWSRLAGYEQYF. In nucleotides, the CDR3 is TGTGCCTGGAGTCGTCTAGCGGGGTACGAGCAGTACTTC.